This note documents a single T cell receptor (beta chain) sequence. This clonotype was seen a few times. Its antigen is currently not known. Base qualities are not at hand, and no much larger clone is one base apart. The CDR3 holds 11 amino acids from the cysteine to the phenylalanine. Only the CDR3 region is kept as DNA, spanning 33 bases read in frame from base 1. From the germline V gene, CDR1 is SNHLY and CDR2 is FYNNEI. Relative to germline, V is 8 bases shorter and J is 1 base shorter, with 4 bases between their ends. The data derive from a study of post-analysis software for immune sequencing data (dated by TCRdb to about 2015). Background on the whole study: The recorded disease courses included relapsing-remitting, secondary progressive and progressive-relapsing multiple sclerosis, and some patients had no subtype annotation. The patient repertoires were set against eleven to twelve previously published healthy control repertoires from donors whose ages ranged from roughly 6 to 26 years. A subset of samples was prepared in parallel using single-end sample barcoding, then pooled and co-amplified after Illumina adapter ligation.

The library relied on PCR. Instrument on record: Illumina HiSeq 2500. To reduce PCR and sequencing biases, unique molecular identifiers were incorporated into the TCR beta cDNA libraries. Every 1 to 10 million input T cells yielded 500,000 or so cDNA molecules, meaning each molecule approximated one T cell. The patient libraries were prepared and sequenced with the same protocol used for the earlier healthy control dataset. Within a given batch, samples were prepared together, multiplexed and sequenced on the same HiSeq lane. On the authors' methods: Raw barcoded reads were processed with MIGEC, discarding single-read molecular identifier groups before consensus assembly and CDR3 extraction. Clonotype tables were post-analysed with VDJtools, normalizing diversity by down-sampling all datasets to the smallest sample size. In repertoire overlap clustering, CDR3 amino acid sequences, but not nucleotide sequences, were matched to correct batch-related cross-sample contamination. Clones were called with MiXCR by TCRdb after fastp trimmed the public reads at Q25, and only in-frame beta chains were retained. Entries are consolidated by CDR3 protein sequence, retaining the most common genes and DNA. The V and J calls follow TCRdb's processing rather than the paper's. This sample gives over 150,000 distinct CDR3 sequences in total; roughly 35% of them show up just once. The top ten clones comprise around 30% of the sample.

Results the study describes overall, beyond this receptor: Strong co-clustering of samples prepared in the same batch was shown by direct clustering with F measure, prompting a batch-effect correction. Four or five TRBV segments, including TRBV5-6, TRBV5-1 and TRBV20-1, were significantly more frequent in patients than controls. The control group was slightly older than the multiple sclerosis patient group. Significantly lower normalized Chao1 diversity was found in multiple sclerosis patients than in controls, suggesting substantial peripheral T-cell clonal expansion.

The time point label on this specimen signifies: second blood draw from one MS patient after hematopoietic stem cell transplantation. To demonstrate the VDJtools post-analysis software, the study profiled TCR beta repertoires from the peripheral blood of under 15 young patients with multiple sclerosis. The patients with multiple sclerosis were children and adolescents between roughly 6 and 16 years of age. In this chain, TRBV2 is recombined with TRBJ2-3; the D gene identity is not certain. The source material was blood, sampled after autologous hematopoietic stem cell transplantation. The receptor was derived from a girl aged 10-17 years with multiple sclerosis. Donor details come from another sample of the same person, matched by shared clones. The sequenced DNA: TGTGCCAGCGGTGGCACAGATACGCAGTATTTT. Translated, it gives CASGGTDTQYF.